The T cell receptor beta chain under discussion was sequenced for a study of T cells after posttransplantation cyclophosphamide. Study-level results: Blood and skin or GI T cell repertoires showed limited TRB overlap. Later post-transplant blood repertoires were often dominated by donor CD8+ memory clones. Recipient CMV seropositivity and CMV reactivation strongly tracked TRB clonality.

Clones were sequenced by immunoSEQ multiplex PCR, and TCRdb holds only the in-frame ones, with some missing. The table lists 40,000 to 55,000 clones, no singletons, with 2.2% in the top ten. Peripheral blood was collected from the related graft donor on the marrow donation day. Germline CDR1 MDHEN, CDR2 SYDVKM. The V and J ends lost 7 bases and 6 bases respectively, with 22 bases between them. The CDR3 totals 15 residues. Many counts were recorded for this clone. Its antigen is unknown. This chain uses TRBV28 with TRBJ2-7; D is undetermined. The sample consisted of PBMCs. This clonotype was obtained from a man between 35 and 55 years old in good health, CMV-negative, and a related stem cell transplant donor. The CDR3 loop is CASTSMEDGAGEQYF. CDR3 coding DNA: TGTGCCAGCACCTCGATGGAAGACGGAGCTGGCGAGCAGTACTTC.